Listed here are 26 T cell receptor beta chains from one sample, sequenced in a study of blood T cells in healthy people across ages. For the second PCR, which ran for 7 to 11 cycles, a sample-barcoded 5' primer and a J-beta primer mix were used. TCRdb re-derived calls from the 5' RACE reads in MiXCR, one entry per CDR3 protein. The sample holds approximately 1.5 million distinct CDR3 sequences, 42% seen once. Sequencing used blood. The receptors were gathered from a woman in her late teens or twenties in good health.

A few counts support this clonotype. The chain carries TRBV6-1 and TRBJ2-5, with D possibly matching TRBD1 (6 bases). V lost 3 bases and J lost 6, with 11 bases in between. Germline values: CDR1 MNHNS, CDR2 SASEGT. CDR3 size: 13 residues. The CDR3 region has the DNA TGTGCCAGCAGTGATGGGGACACCCAGACCCAGTACTTC. Protein sequence: CASSDGDTQTQYF.

Worth noting for this clonotype: At one boundary the junction diverges from the germline segment, which might be a read error. The chain couples TRBV7-2 to TRBJ2-1; 11 nucleotides align to TRBD1. Per germline, CDR1 SGHTA and CDR2 FQGNSA. There are 16 residues in the CDR3. The CDR3 spells CARSLSGQGVGNEQFF. The CDR3 DNA reads TGTGCCAGAAGCTTATCGGGACAGGGGGTCGGCAATGAGCAGTTCTTC. Supplemented by reference TRBV7-2 and TRBJ2-1, the full variable domain reads GAGVSQSPSNKVTEKGKDVELRCDPISGHTALYWYRQSLGQGLEFLIYFQGNSAPDKSGLPSDRFSAERTGGSVSTLTIQRTQQEDSAVYLCARSLSGQGVGNEQFFGPGTRLTVL.

This clonotype was seen a handful of times. The CDR3 here is CASSLLAGAGELFF. The CDR3 DNA reads as TGTGCCAGCAGTTTATTAGCGGGAGCCGGGGAGCTGTTTTTT. The J gene is TRBJ2-2, the V gene TRBV7-3, with 9 positions matching TRBD2. Trimming at V came to 6 bases and at J to 6 bases, leaving 5 bases not matched to a gene. Germline V gene sequence: CDR1 SGHTA, CDR2 FQGTGA. The CDR3 is made up of 14 amino acids.

The chain combines TRBV7-3 with TRBJ2-1; D is perhaps TRBD1 or TRBD2 (5 bases each). Trimming left V 5 bases short and J 8 bases short, with 16 bases between. This CDR3 is built from 14 residues. Per the germline V gene, CDR1 is SGHTA and CDR2 is FQGTGA. The chain's CDR3 is CASSELQEVDEQFF. In nucleotides, the CDR3 is TGTGCCAGCAGCGAACTACAGGAGGTCGATGAGCAGTTCTTC. Combining the CDR3 with reference TRBV7-3 and TRBJ2-1 gives the whole variable domain GAGVSQTPSNKVTEKGKYVELRCDPISGHTALYWYRQSLGQGPEFLIYFQGTGAADDSGLPNDRFFAVRPEGSVSTLKIQRTERGDSAVYLCASSELQEVDEQFFGPGTRLTVL.

The chain recombines TRBV9 with TRBJ2-2; 8 positions agree with TRBD1. V gave up 2 bases and J gave up 0 bases; unmatched junction bases: 0. The CDR3 is made up of 15 amino acids. The germline V gene has CDR1 SGDLS and CDR2 YYNGEE. The CDR3 protein is CASSVDRANTGELFF. The CDR3 bases are TGTGCCAGCAGCGTGGACAGGGCGAACACCGGGGAGCTGTTTTTT.

The table lists this clonotype with a count of one. The V gene is TRBV6-6, the J gene TRBJ2-3; TRBD2 matches at 10 bases. CDR3 length: 16 residues. The V and J ends lost 6 bases and 4 bases, in that order; junction bases with no gene match: 10. Germline V gene data show CDR1 as MNHNY and CDR2 as SVGAGI (reference sequence). The CDR3 DNA follows: TGTGCCAGCAGGGAAACTTCTAGCGGGAGACCAGATACGCAGTATTTT. This gives the protein CASRETSSGRPDTQYF.

The chain recombines TRBV29-1 with TRBJ2-2; 7 bases are shared with TRBD1. The V segment lost 7 bases and the J segment 1 base; nucleotides outside the gene matches: 6. The germline V gene encodes CDR1 SQVTM and CDR2 ANQGSEA. The CDR3 runs to 14 residues. The DNA of the CDR3 is TGCAGCGCCATGACAGGGCGGAACACCGGGGAGCTGTTTTTT. Residues: CSAMTGRNTGELFF.

This chain links TRBV28 with TRBJ2-3; 10 nucleotides agree with TRBD2. V shed 5 bases, J shed 4 bases, and the junction held 3 bases outside the gene matches. The CDR3 has 14 amino acids. The germline V gene has CDR1 MDHEN and CDR2 SYDVKM. CDR3 bases: TGTGCCAGCAGTCTAGCGGGAGAGTCAGATACGCAGTATTTT. Protein: CASSLAGESDTQYF.

This clonotype was seen only once. V and J are TRBV4-2 and TRBJ2-5, with TRBD2 identical over 11 bases. V lost 5 bases, J lost 11 bases, and 13 bases stayed unmatched. The germline CDR1 and CDR2 sequences are LGHNA and YNFKEQ. This CDR3 contains 15 residues. This CDR3 is CASSETSGMSNEQYF. In DNA form, the CDR3 reads TGTGCCAGCAGCGAGACTAGCGGGATGTCAAATGAGCAGTACTTC.

This chain links TRBV7-8 with TRBJ2-5; 7 bases agree with TRBD2. CDR1 and CDR2 from the germline V gene are SGHVS and FQNEAQ. This CDR3 comprises 14 residues. With V trimmed by 4 bases and J by 11 bases, 13 bases remained unmatched. The CDR3 DNA reads as TGTGCCAGCAGCTGGGGGGGATCGGTCAATGAGCAGTACTTC. Protein product: CASSWGGSVNEQYF.

This clonotype was seen many times. The V gene is TRBV4-1, the J gene TRBJ1-2; 7 nucleotides agree with TRBD1. The CDR3 has 15 amino acids. V lost 5 bases to trimming and J lost 4 bases; unmatched junction nucleotides: 10. In germline, CDR1 is MGHRA, CDR2 YSYEKL. The CDR3 DNA sequence: TGCGCCAGCAGCACGACCAAGGACAGGCTCTATGGCTACACCTTC. It encodes CASSTTKDRLYGYTF.

With respect to this clonotype: A read error may be the cause here, since a much bigger clone is one base away. The chain has TRBV7-7 and TRBJ2-2; TRBD1 agrees at 7 bases. This CDR3 region has 13 residues. Germline CDR1 is SSHAT and CDR2 is FNYEAQ (reference sequence). The CDR3 sequence: CASNQTGTGELFF. As DNA, the CDR3 is TGTGCTAGCAACCAGACAGGGACCGGGGAGCTGTTTTTT.

This clonotype has a handful of counts. This chain joins TRBV3-1 and TRBJ1-2; the D is unclear. Trimming shortened V by 0 bases and J by 4 bases, and 15 bases separated the two germline ends. Germline CDR1 LGHDT, CDR2 YNNKEL (reference sequence). The CDR3 consists of 16 residues. The CDR3 is CASSQDRRQRGYGYTF. The DNA of the CDR3 is TGTGCCAGCAGCCAAGATCGCAGGCAACGGGGCTATGGCTACACCTTC. Full variable domain (remainder filled in from reference TRBV3-1 and TRBJ1-2): DTAVSQTPKYLVTQMGNDKSIKCEQNLGHDTMYWYKQDSKKFLKIMFSYNNKELIINETVPNRFSPKSPDKAHLNLHINSLELGDSAVYFCASSQDRRQRGYGYTFGSGTRLTVV.

This clonotype occurred a few times. Here the CDR3 reads CSAAWTSGRTDTQYF. The CDR3 DNA reads as TGCAGTGCCGCTTGGACTAGCGGACGCACAGATACGCAGTATTTT. The chain carries TRBV20-1 and TRBJ2-3; 10 positions agree with TRBD2. This CDR3 has 15 residues. J was trimmed by 1 base and V by 6 bases; bases with no gene match: 7. CDR1 is DFQATT and CDR2 is SNEGSKA in the germline V gene (reference sequence).

A note on this clonotype: A much larger clone differs by one base, so this may be a read error. CDR3 residues: CASSLRAYNEQYF. Written as DNA, the CDR3 is TGTGCCAGCAGTTTAAGGGCCTACAATGAGCAGTACTTC. This chain joins TRBV12-3 or TRBV12-4 and TRBJ2-1; D is uncertain. The DNA end favors TRBJ2-7, so the J call may be wrong. The CDR3 has 13 amino acids.

V gene TRBV7-2 combines with J gene TRBJ2-1; 13 positions agree with TRBD2. With V trimmed by 1 base and J by 7 bases, 4 bases remained unmatched. The CDR3 has 16 amino acids. Germline loops: CDR1 SGHTA, CDR2 FQGNSA. The CDR3 loop is CASSLVATSGGNEQFF. For the CDR3, the DNA is TGTGCCAGCAGCTTAGTGGCGACTAGCGGGGGGAATGAGCAGTTCTTC. Filled out from reference TRBV7-2 and TRBJ2-1, the complete variable domain reads GAGVSQSPSNKVTEKGKDVELRCDPISGHTALYWYRQSLGQGLEFLIYFQGNSAPDKSGLPSDRFSAERTGGSVSTLTIQRTQQEDSAVYLCASSLVATSGGNEQFFGPGTRLTVL.

The V gene is TRBV12-3 or TRBV12-4, the J gene TRBJ2-5; 9 nucleotides align to TRBD2. The CDR3 runs to 16 residues. With 4 bases clipped from V and 2 bases from J, the junction kept 8 bases outside the gene matches. CDR3 sequence reads: CASSSWAGGPQETQYF. The CDR3 bases are TGTGCCAGCAGTTCGTGGGCGGGGGGGCCTCAAGAGACCCAGTACTTC.

The chain is built from TRBV20-1 and TRBJ1-6; D gene unclear. The CDR3 length is 16 residues. Trimming stripped 0 bases from V and 5 bases from J, with 14 bases between. CDR1 is DFQATT and CDR2 is SNEGSKA in the germline V gene (reference sequence). CDR3 residues: CSAREEDRGDNSPLHF. In nucleotides, the CDR3 is TGCAGTGCTAGAGAGGAGGACCGGGGAGATAATTCACCCCTCCACTTT.

In this sample, this clonotype turned up a few times. The rearrangement uses TRBV7-2 and TRBJ2-7; 10 bases are a match to TRBD2. From germline, CDR1 is SGHTA and CDR2 FQGNSA. CDR3 length: 14 residues. Trimming removed 5 bases from V and 6 bases from J; junction bases left unmatched: 7. The CDR3 here is CASSPLAGGTEQYF. For the CDR3, the DNA is TGTGCCAGCAGCCCGTTAGCGGGAGGTACCGAGCAGTACTTC.

V usage is TRBV7-9 and J usage is TRBJ2-4; unclear D gene. The CDR3 consists of 16 residues. The germline V gene encodes CDR1 SEHNR and CDR2 FQNEAQ (reference sequence). The germline V and J ends were trimmed by 1 base and 13 bases, with 23 bases remaining between them. CDR3 protein: CASSLVGGSGFYGQYF. The DNA of the CDR3 is TGTGCCAGCAGCTTAGTCGGCGGTTCCGGATTCTACGGGCAGTACTTC.

The CDR3 loop reads CSARPGPVEKLFF. The CDR3 DNA reads as TGCAGTGCTAGACCGGGGCCGGTTGAAAAACTGTTTTTT. The rearrangement joins TRBV20-1 to TRBJ1-4, with D perhaps matching TRBD1 (5 bases). Germline V gene data show CDR1 as DFQATT and CDR2 as SNEGSKA (reference sequence). This CDR3 is 13 amino acids long. Between the trimmed V and J ends, which lost 2 bases and 7 bases, there was a span of 11 bases.

The J gene is TRBJ2-7, the V gene TRBV12-3 or TRBV12-4, with 12 bases fitting TRBD2. V gave up 2 bases and J gave up 6 bases; unmatched junction bases: 11. The CDR3 covers 17 residues. This chain's CDR3 is CASSLPGLAGFLGEQYF. The CDR3 bases are TGTGCCAGCAGTTTACCAGGACTAGCGGGATTTCTGGGCGAGCAGTACTTC.

This clonotype has a handful of counts. The chain recombines TRBV2 with TRBJ1-2, with D uncertain. Germline CDR1 SNHLY, CDR2 FYNNEI. The CDR3 has 15 residues. The ends were cut back, 3 bases at V and 6 bases at J, with 17 bases in the middle. The CDR3 DNA is TGTGCCAGCAGTGAGTTGGACGTCCGACTCCATGGCTACACCTTC. It is translated as CASSELDVRLHGYTF.

This sequence joins TRBV7-8 and TRBJ2-4, with TRBD2 as a possible D gene (5 bases). The tail of the sequence fits TRBJ2-7 better, so the J call may be wrong. Germline loops: CDR1 SGHVS, CDR2 FQNEAQ. This CDR3 has 14 residues. CDR3 bases: TGTGCCAGCAAAAGGGCGGGCAACGATTACGAGCAGTACTTC. Translation: CASKRAGNDYEQYF.

The chain has TRBV28 and TRBJ2-1, with TRBD2 matching 11 bases. V lost 5 bases and J lost 7; bases outside the gene matches: 10. Germline V lookup: CDR1 MDHEN, CDR2 SYDVKM. This CDR3 contains 16 residues. CDR3 amino acids: CASSPYIAGGQNEQFF. The CDR3 bases are TGTGCCAGCAGTCCATACATAGCGGGAGGGCAGAATGAGCAGTTCTTC.

J is TRBJ1-1 and V is TRBV5-1, with TRBD1 matching over 10 bases. The CDR3 loop spans 16 amino acids. The trim removed 5 bases at V and 5 bases at J, leaving 12 bases unmatched. The germline CDR1 and CDR2 sequences are SGHRS and YFSETQ. CDR3 DNA sequence: TGCGCCAGCAGACCGGGACAGGGGTGGGGTGTGACTGAAGCTTTCTTT. Its protein is CASRPGQGWGVTEAFF.